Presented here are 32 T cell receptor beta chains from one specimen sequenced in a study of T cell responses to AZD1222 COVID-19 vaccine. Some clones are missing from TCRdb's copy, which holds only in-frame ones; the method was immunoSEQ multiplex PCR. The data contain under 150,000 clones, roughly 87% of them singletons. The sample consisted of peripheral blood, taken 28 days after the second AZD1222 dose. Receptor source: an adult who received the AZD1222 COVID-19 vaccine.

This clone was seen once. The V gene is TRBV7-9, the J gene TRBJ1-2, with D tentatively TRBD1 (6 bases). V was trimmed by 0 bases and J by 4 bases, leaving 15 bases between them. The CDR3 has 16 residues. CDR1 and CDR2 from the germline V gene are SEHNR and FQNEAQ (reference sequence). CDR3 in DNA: TGTGCCAGCAGCTTAGCGGGAATCGGGGGGCTCTATGGCTACACCTTC. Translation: CASSLAGIGGLYGYTF.

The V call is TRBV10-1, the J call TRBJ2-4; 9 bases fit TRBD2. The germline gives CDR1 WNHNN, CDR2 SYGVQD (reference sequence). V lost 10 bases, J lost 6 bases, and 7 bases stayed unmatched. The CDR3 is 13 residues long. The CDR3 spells CATSSGVGNIQYF. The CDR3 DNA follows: TGCGCCACCTCTAGCGGGGTCGGAAACATTCAGTACTTC.

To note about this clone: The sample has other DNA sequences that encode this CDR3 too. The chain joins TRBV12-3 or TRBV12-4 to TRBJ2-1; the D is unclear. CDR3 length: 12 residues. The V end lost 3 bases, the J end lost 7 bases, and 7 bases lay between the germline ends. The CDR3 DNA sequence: TGTGCCAGCAGTTTGGTAGGGAATGAGCAGTTCTTC. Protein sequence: CASSLVGNEQFF.

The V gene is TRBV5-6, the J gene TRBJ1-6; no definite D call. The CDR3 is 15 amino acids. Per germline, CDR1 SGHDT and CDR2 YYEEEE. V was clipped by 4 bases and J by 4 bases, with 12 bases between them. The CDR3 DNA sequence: TGTGCCAGCAGCCGAAAGGCGGGATATAATTCACCCCTCCACTTT. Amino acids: CASSRKAGYNSPLHF.

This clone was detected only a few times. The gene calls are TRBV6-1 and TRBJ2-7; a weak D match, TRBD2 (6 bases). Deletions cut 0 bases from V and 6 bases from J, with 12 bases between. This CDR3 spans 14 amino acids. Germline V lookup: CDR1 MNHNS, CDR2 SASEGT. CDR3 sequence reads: CASSEALGLSEQYF. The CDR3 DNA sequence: TGTGCCAGCAGTGAAGCCCTGGGACTCTCCGAGCAGTACTTC.

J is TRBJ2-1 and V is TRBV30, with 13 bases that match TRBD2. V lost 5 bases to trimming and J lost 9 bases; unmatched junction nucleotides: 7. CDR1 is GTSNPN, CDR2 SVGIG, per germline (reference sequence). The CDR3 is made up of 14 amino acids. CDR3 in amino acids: CAWGLAGDGGEQFF. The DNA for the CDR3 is TGTGCCTGGGGACTAGCGGGAGATGGGGGTGAGCAGTTCTTC.

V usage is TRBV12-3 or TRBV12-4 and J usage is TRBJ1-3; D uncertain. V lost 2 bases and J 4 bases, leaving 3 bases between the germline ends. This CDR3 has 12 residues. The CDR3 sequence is CASSLLGNTIYF. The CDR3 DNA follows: TGTGCCAGCAGTTTACTGGGAAACACCATATATTTT.

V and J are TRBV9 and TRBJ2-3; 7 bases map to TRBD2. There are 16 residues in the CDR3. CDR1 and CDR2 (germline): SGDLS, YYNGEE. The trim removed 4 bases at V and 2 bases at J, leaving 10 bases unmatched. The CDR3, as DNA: TGTGCCAGCAGCCCCCCTCTAGCGGAGCTCACAGATACGCAGTATTTT. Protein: CASSPPLAELTDTQYF. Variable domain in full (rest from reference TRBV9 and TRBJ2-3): DSGVTQTPKHLITATGQRVTLRCSPRSGDLSVYWYQQSLDQGLQFLIQYYNGEERAKGNILERFSAQQFPDLHSELNLSSLELGDSALYFCASSPPLAELTDTQYFGPGTRLTVL.

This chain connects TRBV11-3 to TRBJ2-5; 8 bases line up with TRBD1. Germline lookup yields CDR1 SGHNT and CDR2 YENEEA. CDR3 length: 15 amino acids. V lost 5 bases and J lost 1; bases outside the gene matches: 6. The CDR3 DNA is TGTGCCAGCAGCCCGACGGGGACAGGCCAAGAGACCCAGTACTTC. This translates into CASSPTGTGQETQYF.

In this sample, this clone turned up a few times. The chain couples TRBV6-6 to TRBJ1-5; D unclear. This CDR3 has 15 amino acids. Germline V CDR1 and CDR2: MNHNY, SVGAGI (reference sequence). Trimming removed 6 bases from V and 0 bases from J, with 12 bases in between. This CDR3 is CASRPGESSNQPQHF. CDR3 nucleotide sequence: TGTGCCAGCAGGCCTGGGGAGAGTAGCAATCAGCCCCAGCATTTT.

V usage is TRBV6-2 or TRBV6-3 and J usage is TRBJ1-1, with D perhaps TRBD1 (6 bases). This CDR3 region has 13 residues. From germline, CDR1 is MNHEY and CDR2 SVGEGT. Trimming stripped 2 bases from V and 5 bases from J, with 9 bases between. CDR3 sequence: CASSYLQGTEAFF. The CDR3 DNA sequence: TGTGCCAGCAGTTACCTACAGGGAACTGAAGCTTTCTTT.

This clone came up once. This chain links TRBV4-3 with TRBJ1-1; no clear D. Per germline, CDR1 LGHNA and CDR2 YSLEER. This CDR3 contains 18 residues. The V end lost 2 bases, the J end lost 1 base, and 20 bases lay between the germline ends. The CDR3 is CASSQPSIYGEGNTEAFF. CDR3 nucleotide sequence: TGCGCCAGCAGCCAACCTTCCATTTATGGGGAAGGGAACACTGAAGCTTTCTTT.

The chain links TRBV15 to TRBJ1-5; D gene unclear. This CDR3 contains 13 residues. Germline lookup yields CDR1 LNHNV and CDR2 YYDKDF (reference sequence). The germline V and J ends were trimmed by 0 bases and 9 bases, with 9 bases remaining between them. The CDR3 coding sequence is TGTGCCACCAGCAGAGATTTAGAGTCGCCCCAGCATTTT. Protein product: CATSRDLESPQHF.

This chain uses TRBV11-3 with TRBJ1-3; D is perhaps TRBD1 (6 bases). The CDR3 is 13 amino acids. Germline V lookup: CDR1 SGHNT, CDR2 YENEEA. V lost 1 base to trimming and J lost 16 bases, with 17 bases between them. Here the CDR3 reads CASSLGGRTAMYF. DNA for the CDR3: TGTGCCAGCAGCTTAGGGGGGCGGACAGCGATGTATTTT.

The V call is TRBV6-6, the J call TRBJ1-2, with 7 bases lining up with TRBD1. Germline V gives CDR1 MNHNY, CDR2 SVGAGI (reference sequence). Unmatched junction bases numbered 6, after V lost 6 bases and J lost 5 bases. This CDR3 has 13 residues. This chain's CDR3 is CASSASGGYGYTF. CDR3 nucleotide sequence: TGTGCCAGCAGCGCCTCAGGGGGGTATGGCTACACCTTC.

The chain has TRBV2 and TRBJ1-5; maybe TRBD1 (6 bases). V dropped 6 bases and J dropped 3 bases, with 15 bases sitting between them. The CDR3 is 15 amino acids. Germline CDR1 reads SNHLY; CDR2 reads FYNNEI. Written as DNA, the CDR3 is TGTGCCAGCAGGGGTCCGACAGGCTTCAATCAGCCCCAGCATTTT. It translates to CASRGPTGFNQPQHF.

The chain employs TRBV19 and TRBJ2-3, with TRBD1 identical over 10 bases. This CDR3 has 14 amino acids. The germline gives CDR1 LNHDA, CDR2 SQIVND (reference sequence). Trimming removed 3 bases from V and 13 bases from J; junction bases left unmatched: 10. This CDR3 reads CASSINLGTGEEYF. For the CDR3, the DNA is TGTGCCAGTAGTATTAATCTAGGGACAGGGGAAGAGTATTTT.

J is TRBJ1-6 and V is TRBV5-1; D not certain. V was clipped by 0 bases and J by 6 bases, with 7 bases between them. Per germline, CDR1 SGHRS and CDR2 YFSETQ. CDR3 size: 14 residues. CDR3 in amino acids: CASSLDSLNSPLHF. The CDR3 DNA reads TGCGCCAGCAGCTTGGACTCACTTAATTCACCCCTCCACTTT.

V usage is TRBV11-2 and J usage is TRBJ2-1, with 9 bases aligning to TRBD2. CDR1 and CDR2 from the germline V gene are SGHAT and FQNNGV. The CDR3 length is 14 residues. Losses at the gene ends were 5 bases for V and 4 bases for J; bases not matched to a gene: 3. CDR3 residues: CASSALAGYNEQFF. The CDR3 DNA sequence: TGTGCCAGCAGCGCCCTAGCGGGGTACAATGAGCAGTTCTTC.

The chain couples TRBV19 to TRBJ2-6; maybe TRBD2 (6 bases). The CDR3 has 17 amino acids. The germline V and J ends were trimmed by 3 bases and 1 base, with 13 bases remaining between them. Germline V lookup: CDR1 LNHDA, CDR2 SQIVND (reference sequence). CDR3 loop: CASSIWGEVSGANVLTF. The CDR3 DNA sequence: TGTGCCAGTAGTATTTGGGGGGAAGTATCTGGGGCCAACGTCCTGACTTTC.

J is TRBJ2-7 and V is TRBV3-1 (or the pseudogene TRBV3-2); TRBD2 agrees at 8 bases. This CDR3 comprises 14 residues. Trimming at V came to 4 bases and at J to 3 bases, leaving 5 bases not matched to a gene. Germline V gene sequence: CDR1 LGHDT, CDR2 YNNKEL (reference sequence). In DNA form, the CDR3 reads TGTGCCAGCAGCCCTTTTCGGGGGGGCTACGAGCAGTACTTC. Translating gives CASSPFRGGYEQYF.

Here the CDR3 reads CAWSQRGDQPQHF. In nucleotides, the CDR3 is TGTGCCTGGAGTCAGAGGGGGGATCAGCCCCAGCATTTT. V usage is TRBV30 and J usage is TRBJ1-5; weak D call: TRBD1 (6 bases). The length of the CDR3 is 13 residues. The germline gives CDR1 GTSNPN, CDR2 SVGIG (reference sequence). The V end was cut by 2 bases, the J end by 5 bases, with 10 bases between.

The CDR3 DNA is TGTGCCAGTTCTGAGACAGCCAAGGGTGGGTACTATGGCTACACCTTC. Translation gives CASSETAKGGYYGYTF. The chain has TRBV2 and TRBJ1-2; D possibly corresponds to TRBD1 (5 bases). The CDR3 runs to 16 residues. V lost 9 bases, J lost 3 bases, and 23 bases lay in between. Germline V gives CDR1 SNHLY, CDR2 FYNNEI.

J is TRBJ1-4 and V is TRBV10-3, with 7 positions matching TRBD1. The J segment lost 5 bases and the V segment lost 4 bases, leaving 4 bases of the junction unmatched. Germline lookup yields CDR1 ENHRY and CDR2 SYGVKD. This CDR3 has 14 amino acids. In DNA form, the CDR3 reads TGTGCCATCAGTGGGGACAGCCAGAATGAAAAACTGTTTTTT. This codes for CAISGDSQNEKLFF.

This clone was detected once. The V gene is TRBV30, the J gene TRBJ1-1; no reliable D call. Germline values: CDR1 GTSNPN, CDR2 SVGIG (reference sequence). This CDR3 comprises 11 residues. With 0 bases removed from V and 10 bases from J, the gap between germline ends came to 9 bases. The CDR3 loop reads CAWSVLRGAFF. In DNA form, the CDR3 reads TGTGCCTGGAGTGTACTTCGGGGAGCTTTCTTT.

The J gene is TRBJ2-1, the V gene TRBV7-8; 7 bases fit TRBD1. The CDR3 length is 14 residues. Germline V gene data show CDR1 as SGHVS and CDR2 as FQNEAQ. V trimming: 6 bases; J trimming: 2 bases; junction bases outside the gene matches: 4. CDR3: CASRTGWAYNEQFF. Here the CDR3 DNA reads TGTGCCAGCAGGACAGGGTGGGCCTACAATGAGCAGTTCTTC.

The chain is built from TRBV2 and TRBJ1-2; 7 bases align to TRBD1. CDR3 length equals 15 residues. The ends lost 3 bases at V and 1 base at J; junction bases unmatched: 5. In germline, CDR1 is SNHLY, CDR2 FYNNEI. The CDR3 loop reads CASSDGQDYNYGYTF. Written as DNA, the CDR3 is TGTGCCAGCAGTGACGGACAGGATTATAACTATGGCTACACCTTC.

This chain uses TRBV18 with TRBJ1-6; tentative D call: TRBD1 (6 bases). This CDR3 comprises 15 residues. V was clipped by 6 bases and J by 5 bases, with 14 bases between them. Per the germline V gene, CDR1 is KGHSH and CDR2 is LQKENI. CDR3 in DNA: TGTGCCAGCTCGGGACCGAGGGGGGATAATTCACCCCTCCACTTT. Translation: CASSGPRGDNSPLHF. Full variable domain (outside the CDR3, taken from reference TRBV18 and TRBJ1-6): NAGVMQNPRHLVRRRGQEARLRCSPMKGHSHVYWYRQLPEEGLKFMVYLQKENIIDESGMPKERFSAEFPKEGPSILRIQQVVRGDSAAYFCASSGPRGDNSPLHFGNGTRLTVT.

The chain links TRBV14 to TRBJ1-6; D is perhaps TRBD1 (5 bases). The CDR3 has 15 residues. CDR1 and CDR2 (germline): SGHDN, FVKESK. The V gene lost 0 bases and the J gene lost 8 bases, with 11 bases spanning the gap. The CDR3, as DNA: TGTGCCAGCAGCCAAGATCTGGGGGTCTATTCACCCCTCCACTTT. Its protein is CASSQDLGVYSPLHF.

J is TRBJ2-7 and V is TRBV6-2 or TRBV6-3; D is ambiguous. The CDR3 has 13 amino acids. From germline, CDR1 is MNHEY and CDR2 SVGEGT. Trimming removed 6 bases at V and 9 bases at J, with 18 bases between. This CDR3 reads CASSKLGTPGQYF. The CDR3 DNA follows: TGTGCCAGCAGCAAACTCGGCACCCCGGGGCAGTACTTC.

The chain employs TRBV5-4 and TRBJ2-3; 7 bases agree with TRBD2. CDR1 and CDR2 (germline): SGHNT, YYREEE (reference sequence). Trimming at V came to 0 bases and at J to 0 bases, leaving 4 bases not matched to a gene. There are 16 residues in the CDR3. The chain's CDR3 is CASSLVAGPSTDTQYF. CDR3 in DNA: TGTGCCAGCAGCTTGGTAGCGGGTCCTAGCACAGATACGCAGTATTTT.

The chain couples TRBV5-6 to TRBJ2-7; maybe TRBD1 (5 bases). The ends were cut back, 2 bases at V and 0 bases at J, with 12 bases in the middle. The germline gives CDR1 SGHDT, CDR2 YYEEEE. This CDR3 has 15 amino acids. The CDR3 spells CASSFRTRPSYEQYF. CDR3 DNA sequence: TGTGCCAGCAGCTTCCGGACAAGGCCCTCCTACGAGCAGTACTTC.